This is a list of T cell receptor beta chains from one sample in a study of shared clonotypes between healthy human individuals. Produced via immunoSEQ multiplex PCR; TCRdb's table is partial and in-frame only. The data show nearly 1,000,000 clones, around 80% seen once. Sequencing was performed on memory CD4+ T cells sorted from blood. The receptors originated from a man younger than 35 in good health. Both conserved end residues are trimmed from each CDR3. Each record gives: J gene, V gene, clone size, CDR3 protein. Rows may omit the clone size; those that give it use once, few, many or a size class.

>TRBJ1-1|TRBV14|.
ASSQVDQSPPI
>TRBJ2-3|TRBV5-1|.
ASSPTSTDTQY
>TRBJ2-7|TRBV6-1|.
ASSRQVSYEQY
>TRBJ1-2|TRBV4-2|.
ASSQTTGSYGYT
>TRBJ2-1|TRBV10-3|many
AISTTSGGYNEQF
>TRBJ2-3|TRBV15|few
ATSTGLSTDTQY
>TRBJ1-5|TRBV18|.
ASSPTGANSNQPQH
>TRBJ2-1|TRBV11-1|.
ASSLVYDEQF
>TRBJ2-3|TRBV30|.
AWSVPYTLVGTDTQY
>TRBJ1-1|TRBV19|few
ASTRLRESTEAF
>TRBJ1-4|TRBV5-1|.
ASSPSDGPNEKLF
>TRBJ2-3|TRBV7-9|.
ASSQGLAGGPTDTQY
>TRBJ2-3|TRBV6-5|.
ASSYDLAGGTDTQY
>TRBJ2-5|TRBV11-3|.
ASSQGGLQETQY
>.|TRBV7-9|.
ASSLHGFYEQY
>TRBJ2-4|TRBV6-1|.
ASSERIAGDLAKNIQY
>TRBJ1-6|TRBV7-9|once
ASSTLTGANSPLH
>TRBJ2-1|TRBV11-3|.
ASSYLAGGSYNEQF
>TRBJ2-2|TRBV6-5|.
ASRPGTPTGELF
>TRBJ2-3|TRBV28|.
ASRGAGRRTSGGDTQY
>TRBJ1-6|TRBV30|.
AWHGGHNYNSPLH
>TRBJ1-2|TRBV4-3|.
ASSAGGFGGYT
>TRBJ2-5|TRBV19|.
ASSIGGTSGGKTQY
>TRBJ1-5|TRBV5-6|once
ASSLAKGGWQPQH
>TRBJ2-1|TRBV19|.
ASSSRTSGNEQF
>TRBJ2-1|TRBV10-3|.
AISESTVGRVNEQF
>TRBJ1-1|TRBV2|.
ASRIAGGGNTEAF
>TRBJ2-2|TRBV6-1|.
ASSDPRSGGAASGELF
>TRBJ2-5|TRBV7-9|.
ASRPPTRGGQETQY
>TRBJ2-7|TRBV28|many
ASSPDSYEQY
>TRBJ1-6|TRBV6-1|.
ASTRTGDNSPLH
>TRBJ1-1|TRBV2|.
ASIRGLTGGNPEAF
>TRBJ2-3|TRBV5-1|.
ASSTSSGTSTDTQY